This T cell receptor (beta chain) emerged from a study of blood T cell repertoires in COVID-19. TCRdb keeps only in-frame clones here, not all; method: immunoSEQ multiplex PCR. The sample carries nearly 90,000 clones, 88% recorded once. Trimming at V came to 1 base and at J to 0 bases, leaving 3 bases not matched to a gene. Germline CDR1 is SGHTA and CDR2 is FQGNSA. The CDR3 totals 16 residues. This TCR was sampled from a man older than 75 with acute or convalescent COVID-19. V gene TRBV7-2 combines with J gene TRBJ1-3; 7 bases are shared with TRBD1. The sample was peripheral blood. The CDR3 coding sequence is TGTGCCAGCAGCTTAGTGGGACAGAGCTCTGGAAACACCATATATTTT. This sequence encodes CASSLVGQSSGNTIYF.